These 27 T cell receptor beta chains originate from one sample sequenced in a study of blood T cell repertoires in COVID-19. Libraries were prepared by immunoSEQ multiplex PCR; TCRdb keeps only in-frame clonotypes and omits some of them. This table holds fewer than 200,000 clones, 80% to 90% found once. Material: peripheral blood. These receptors were collected from a woman at least 80 years old with acute or convalescent COVID-19.

The V call is TRBV5-1, the J call TRBJ2-2; the D gene is possibly TRBD1 (5 bases). The CDR3 is made up of 16 amino acids. Trimming removed 3 bases from V and 2 bases from J, with 14 bases in between. CDR1 and CDR2 from the germline V gene are SGHRS and YFSETQ. CDR3 sequence: CASSWTSQGNTGELFF. CDR3 coding DNA: TGCGCCAGCAGCTGGACCTCCCAGGGAAACACCGGGGAGCTGTTTTTT.

This clone was counted between two and nine times. The genes are TRBV28 and TRBJ2-2, with D possibly TRBD1 on 5 matching bases. Per the germline V gene, CDR1 is MDHEN and CDR2 is SYDVKM. Trimming took off 5 bases at V and 3 bases at J, with 13 bases between the two ends. The CDR3 consists of 15 residues. The DNA for the CDR3 is TGTGCCAGCAGTCCAAGGGCAGGGTACACCGGGGAGCTGTTTTTT. It codes for CASSPRAGYTGELFF. Variable domain in full (rest from reference TRBV28 and TRBJ2-2): DVKVTQSSRYLVKRTGEKVFLECVQDMDHENMFWYRQDPGLGLRLIYFSYDVKMKEKGDIPEGYSVSREKKERFSLILESASTNQTSMYLCASSPRAGYTGELFFGEGSRLTVL.

This clone has only a few counts. The rearrangement uses TRBV9 and TRBJ2-2; TRBD1 matches at 7 bases. This CDR3 has 18 amino acids. In germline, CDR1 is SGDLS, CDR2 YYNGEE. Unmatched junction bases numbered 13, after V lost 0 bases and J lost 5 bases. In nucleotides, the CDR3 is TGTGCCAGCAGCGTAGCTCCGGTAGGGCAGGGGGTAACCGGGGAGCTGTTTTTT. It encodes CASSVAPVGQGVTGELFF. Drawing the rest from reference TRBV9 and TRBJ2-2, the complete variable domain is DSGVTQTPKHLITATGQRVTLRCSPRSGDLSVYWYQQSLDQGLQFLIQYYNGEERAKGNILERFSAQQFPDLHSELNLSSLELGDSALYFCASSVAPVGQGVTGELFFGEGSRLTVL.

This clone was seen once. J is TRBJ2-5 and V is TRBV2; tentatively, D is TRBD1 (6 bases). The ends were cut back, 5 bases at V and 7 bases at J, with 17 bases in the middle. Germline loops: CDR1 SNHLY, CDR2 FYNNEI. This CDR3 spans 14 amino acids. CDR3 amino acids: CASSPDRRPGTQYF. CDR3 coding DNA: TGTGCCAGCAGTCCGGACAGACGACCGGGGACCCAGTACTTC.

CDR3 residues: CASSLGGSTYEQYF. DNA for the CDR3: TGTGCCAGCAGTTTGGGGGGATCCACCTACGAGCAGTACTTC. The chain employs TRBV27 and TRBJ2-7; possibly TRBD2 for D (6 bases). V was cut by 3 bases and J by 2 bases, with 11 bases left in between. The germline V gene encodes CDR1 MNHEY and CDR2 SMNVEV (reference sequence). The CDR3 is made up of 14 amino acids.

This clone has just one count. The chain is built from TRBV14 and TRBJ2-1; 13 bases line up with TRBD2. J gave up 12 bases and V 2 bases, and 7 bases lay outside the gene matches. The germline V gene encodes CDR1 SGHDN and CDR2 FVKESK. This CDR3 has 15 amino acids. CDR3 DNA: TGTGCCAGCAGCCAATACGGACTAGCGGGAGTAGGGCAGTTCTTC. It yields the protein CASSQYGLAGVGQFF.

This clone was picked up one time. The rearrangement uses TRBV9 and TRBJ1-2; D is uncertain. CDR1 and CDR2 (germline): SGDLS, YYNGEE. Trimming cost V 0 bases and J 5 bases, with 5 bases left between them. The CDR3 runs to 12 residues. The CDR3 loop is CASSVAHYGYTF. In DNA, the CDR3 is TGTGCCAGCAGCGTAGCACATTATGGCTACACCTTC.

This chain connects TRBV19 to TRBJ2-4, with D possibly being TRBD1 (5 bases). From germline, CDR1 is LNHDA and CDR2 SQIVND (reference sequence). V dropped 5 bases and J dropped 4 bases, with 9 bases sitting between them. This CDR3 comprises 13 residues. The DNA for the CDR3 is TGTGCCAGTAGTTATCAGGGAAAAAACATTCAGTACTTC. This encodes CASSYQGKNIQYF.

The chain couples TRBV9 to TRBJ2-3, with D tentatively TRBD2 (6 bases). V lost 4 bases to trimming and J lost 0 bases, with 15 bases between them. The CDR3 spans 16 residues. The germline V gene has CDR1 SGDLS and CDR2 YYNGEE. As DNA, the CDR3 is TGTGCCAGCAGCCATACTAGCAGTCGGAGCACAGATACGCAGTATTTT. Amino acid sequence: CASSHTSSRSTDTQYF.

This clone occurred once. The V gene is TRBV6-5, the J gene TRBJ2-7, with 11 nucleotides matching TRBD1. The ends lost 7 bases at V and 3 bases at J; junction bases unmatched: 5. Germline V CDR1 and CDR2: MNHEY, SVGAGI. The CDR3 has 14 amino acids. CDR3 DNA: TGTGCCAGCAACAAGGGACAGGGGGTCTACGAGCAGTACTTC. Translated, it gives CASNKGQGVYEQYF.

This clone was seen a handful of times. The sample holds other DNA sequences that translate to the same CDR3. The rearrangement joins TRBV7-9 to TRBJ2-7; tentative D call: TRBD2 (5 bases). Deletions cut 5 bases from V and 1 base from J, with 9 bases between. Germline V CDR1 and CDR2: SEHNR, FQNEAQ (reference sequence). The CDR3 has 13 residues. The CDR3 reads CASSAGESYEQYF. The DNA for the CDR3 is TGTGCCAGCAGCGCCGGGGAGTCCTACGAGCAGTACTTC. Supplemented by reference TRBV7-9 and TRBJ2-7, the full variable domain reads DTGVSQNPRHKITKRGQNVTFRCDPISEHNRLYWYRQTLGQGPEFLTYFQNEAQLEKSRLLSDRFSAERPKGSFSTLEIQRTEQGDSAMYLCASSAGESYEQYFGPGTRLTVT.

The chain has TRBV7-2 and TRBJ2-2; TRBD2 might be the D (7 bases). The length of the CDR3 is 17 residues. CDR1 and CDR2 from the germline V gene are SGHTA and FQGNSA. Deletions cut 5 bases from V and 6 bases from J, with 22 bases between. CDR3 loop: CASSTPRGAGLAGELFF. The CDR3 region has the DNA TGTGCCAGCAGCACGCCTCGGGGGGCTGGTCTCGCCGGGGAGCTGTTTTTT.

Remarks on this clone: Mismatch with germline at one junction end may stem from a read error. The gene calls are TRBV12-3 or TRBV12-4 and TRBJ1-5; a possible D gene is TRBD1 (5 bases). The CDR3 totals 12 residues. In DNA, the CDR3 is TGTGCCAGCAGTCGAGGCAGGGTCCCCCCGCATTTT. Its protein product is CASSRGRVPPHF.

This chain joins TRBV19 and TRBJ1-4, with D possibly matching TRBD1 (5 bases). V lost 6 bases and J lost 2, with 10 bases in between. Germline lookup yields CDR1 LNHDA and CDR2 SQIVND (reference sequence). This CDR3 comprises 14 residues. CDR3 in amino acids: CASRRGSTNEKLFF. The CDR3 DNA sequence: TGTGCCAGTAGGCGGGGGTCGACTAATGAAAAACTGTTTTTT. The variable domain in full, with the rest retrieved from reference TRBV19 and TRBJ1-4, is DGGITQSPKYLFRKEGQNVTLSCEQNLNHDAMYWYRQDPGQGLRLIYYSQIVNDFQKGDIAEGYSVSREKKESFPLTVTSAQKNPTAFYLCASRRGSTNEKLFFGSGTQLSVL.

This chain joins TRBV3-1 (or the pseudogene TRBV3-2) and TRBJ2-1; 11 bases are a match to TRBD2. Germline CDR1 is LGHDT and CDR2 is YNNKEL (reference sequence). Germline trimming cut 4 bases from V and 8 bases from J; bases unmatched to any gene: 7. The CDR3 is made up of 15 amino acids. This CDR3 reads CASSPRASGGHEQFF. The DNA of the CDR3 is TGTGCCAGCAGCCCCCGCGCTAGCGGGGGGCATGAGCAGTTCTTC.

The chain carries TRBV7-2 and TRBJ2-3; TRBD2 aligns across 8 bases. From germline, CDR1 is SGHTA and CDR2 FQGNSA. J was trimmed by 9 bases and V by 3 bases; bases with no gene match: 11. This CDR3 has 15 residues. The CDR3 here is CASSLRTSRVRTQYF. DNA for the CDR3: TGTGCCAGCAGCTTGAGGACTAGCCGGGTGAGGACGCAGTATTTT.

This chain links TRBV5-6 with TRBJ2-1, with 9 bases fitting TRBD1. Germline V gene lookup returns CDR1 SGHDT and CDR2 YYEEEE. The CDR3 is made up of 13 amino acids. V shed 3 bases, J shed 10 bases, and the junction held 5 bases outside the gene matches. For the CDR3, the DNA is TGTGCCAGCAGCTCAACACAGGGGGCCGAGCAGTTCTTC. Its protein product is CASSSTQGAEQFF.

The chain has TRBV29-1 and TRBJ2-7; 8 bases fit TRBD1. This CDR3 is 15 amino acids long. V lost 6 bases, J lost 1 base, and 11 bases stayed unmatched. From germline, CDR1 is SQVTM and CDR2 ANQGSEA. CDR3 sequence: CSVPGTGATSYEQYF. The CDR3 DNA follows: TGCAGCGTACCCGGGACAGGCGCCACGTCCTACGAGCAGTACTTC.

CDR3 sequence: CASSDGGRVTGELFF. The CDR3 nucleotides read TGCGCCAGCAGTGACGGGGGGCGGGTCACCGGGGAGCTGTTTTTT. V usage is TRBV4-1 and J usage is TRBJ2-2; a possible D gene is TRBD2 (7 bases). V was trimmed by 6 bases and J by 4 bases, leaving 15 bases between them. The CDR3 loop spans 15 amino acids. Germline-derived CDR1 and CDR2 are MGHRA and YSYEKL.

The CDR3 coding sequence is TGCAGCGTTTCAAGGGGGGGGGTAGCTAACTATGGCTACACCTTC. This encodes CSVSRGGVANYGYTF. The V and J genes are TRBV29-1 and TRBJ1-2; TRBD1 might be the D (6 bases). CDR3 size: 15 residues. Germline V CDR1 and CDR2: SQVTM, ANQGSEA. Trimming left V 5 bases short and J 0 bases short, with 16 bases between.

The rearrangement links TRBV5-5 to TRBJ1-1, with D maybe TRBD1 (5 bases). CDR3 length equals 14 residues. Germline V gene sequence: CDR1 SGHKS, CDR2 YYEKEE (reference sequence). V was clipped by 4 bases and J by 3 bases, with 13 bases between them. The CDR3 DNA reads as TGTGCCAGCAGCCCCCGGGGAGGGGACACTGAAGCTTTCTTT. The encoded protein is CASSPRGGDTEAFF.

The rearrangement uses TRBV19 and TRBJ2-3, with D tentatively TRBD1 (5 bases). Germline V lookup: CDR1 LNHDA, CDR2 SQIVND (reference sequence). V gave up 5 bases and J gave up 3 bases, with 15 bases separating them. This CDR3 is built from 15 residues. CDR3 sequence: CASSPVQAFTDTQYF. Written as DNA, the CDR3 is TGTGCCAGTAGTCCCGTACAGGCTTTTACAGATACGCAGTATTTT. The variable domain in full, completed from reference TRBV19 and TRBJ2-3, reads DGGITQSPKYLFRKEGQNVTLSCEQNLNHDAMYWYRQDPGQGLRLIYYSQIVNDFQKGDIAEGYSVSREKKESFPLTVTSAQKNPTAFYLCASSPVQAFTDTQYFGPGTRLTVL.

This sequence joins TRBV30 and TRBJ1-5, with 7 bases identical to TRBD1. Per the germline V gene, CDR1 is GTSNPN and CDR2 is SVGIG (reference sequence). CDR3 length: 14 residues. V lost 4 bases and J lost 2; bases outside the gene matches: 5. The CDR3 DNA sequence: TGTGCCTGGACCACAGGGGTCGGCAATCAGCCCCAGCATTTT. This sequence encodes CAWTTGVGNQPQHF.

V usage is TRBV7-6 and J usage is TRBJ1-1; 7 positions match TRBD1. This CDR3 spans 15 amino acids. Germline-derived CDR1 and CDR2 are SGHVS and FNYEAQ. Losses at the gene ends were 4 bases for V and 0 bases for J; bases not matched to a gene: 5. CDR3 sequence (DNA): TGTGCCAGCAGCTCTAAGACAGGGATGAACACTGAAGCTTTCTTT. It yields the protein CASSSKTGMNTEAFF.

The V and J genes are TRBV7-9 and TRBJ2-2, with a tentative D call TRBD1 (5 bases). V was shortened by 4 bases and J by 4 bases, with 13 bases between the two germline ends. CDR3 length: 15 residues. CDR1 and CDR2 from the germline V gene are SEHNR and FQNEAQ (reference sequence). The DNA for the CDR3 is TGTGCCAGCAGCTCCCCTACAGGCTTCACCGGGGAGCTGTTTTTT. The encoded protein is CASSSPTGFTGELFF.

The chain joins TRBV3-1 (or the pseudogene TRBV3-2) to TRBJ1-5; 10 bases line up with TRBD1. With V trimmed by 0 bases and J by 0 bases, 11 bases remained unmatched. Germline CDR1 LGHDT, CDR2 YNNKEL (reference sequence). The CDR3 loop spans 20 amino acids. As DNA, the CDR3 is TGTGCCAGCAGCCAAGATCCGGGACAGGGGAGCTATAATAGCAATCAGCCCCAGCATTTT. The encoded protein is CASSQDPGQGSYNSNQPQHF.

CDR3 protein: CASSLLAGGFTDTQYF. CDR3 DNA: TGTGCCAGCAGCTTGCTAGCGGGAGGGTTTACAGATACGCAGTATTTT. The chain employs TRBV7-2 and TRBJ2-3; 12 nucleotides align to TRBD2. This CDR3 comprises 16 residues. Trimming cost V 3 bases and J 3 bases; bases outside gene matches: 4. Germline V gives CDR1 SGHTA, CDR2 FQGNSA.